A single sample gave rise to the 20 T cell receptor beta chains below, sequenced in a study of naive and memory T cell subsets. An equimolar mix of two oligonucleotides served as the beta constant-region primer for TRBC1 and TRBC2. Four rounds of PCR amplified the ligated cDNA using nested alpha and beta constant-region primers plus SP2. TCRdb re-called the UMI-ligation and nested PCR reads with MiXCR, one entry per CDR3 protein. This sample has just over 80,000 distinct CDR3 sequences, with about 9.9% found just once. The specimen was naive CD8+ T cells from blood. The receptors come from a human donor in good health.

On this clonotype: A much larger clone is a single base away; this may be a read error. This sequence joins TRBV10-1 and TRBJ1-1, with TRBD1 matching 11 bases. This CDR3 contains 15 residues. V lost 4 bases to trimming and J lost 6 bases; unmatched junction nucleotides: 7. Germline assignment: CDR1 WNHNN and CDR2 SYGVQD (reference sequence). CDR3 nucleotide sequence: TGCGCCAGCAGTGGGGAGGACAGGGGGCTGGCTGAAGCTTTCTTT. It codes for CASSGEDRGLAEAFF.

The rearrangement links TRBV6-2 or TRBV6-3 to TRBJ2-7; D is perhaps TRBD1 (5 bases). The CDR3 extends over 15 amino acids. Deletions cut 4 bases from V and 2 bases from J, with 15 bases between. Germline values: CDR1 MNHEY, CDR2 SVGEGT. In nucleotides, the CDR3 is TGTGCCAGCAGTTCCACGCAGGACACAACCTACGAGCAGTACTTC. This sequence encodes CASSSTQDTTYEQYF.

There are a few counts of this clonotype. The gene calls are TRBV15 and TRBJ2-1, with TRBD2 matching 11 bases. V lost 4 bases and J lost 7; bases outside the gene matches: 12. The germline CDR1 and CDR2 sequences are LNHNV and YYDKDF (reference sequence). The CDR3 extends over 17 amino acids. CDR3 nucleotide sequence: TGTGCCACCAGCACCCGGGCTAGCGGGAGGATCGGGAATGAGCAGTTCTTC. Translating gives CATSTRASGRIGNEQFF.

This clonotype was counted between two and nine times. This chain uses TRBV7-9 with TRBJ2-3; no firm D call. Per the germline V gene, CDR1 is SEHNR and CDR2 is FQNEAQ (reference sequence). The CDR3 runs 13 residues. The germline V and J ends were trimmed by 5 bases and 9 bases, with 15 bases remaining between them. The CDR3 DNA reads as TGTGCCAGCAGCCCACCGGAATCCAGGACGCAGTATTTT. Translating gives CASSPPESRTQYF.

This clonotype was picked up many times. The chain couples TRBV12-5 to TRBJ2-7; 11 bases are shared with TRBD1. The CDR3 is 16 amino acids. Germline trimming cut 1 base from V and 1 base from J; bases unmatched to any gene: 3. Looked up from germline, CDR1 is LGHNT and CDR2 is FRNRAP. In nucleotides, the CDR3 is TGTGCTAGTGGTTTGGGCCGGGACAGGGGGTCCTACGAGCAGTACTTC. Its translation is CASGLGRDRGSYEQYF.

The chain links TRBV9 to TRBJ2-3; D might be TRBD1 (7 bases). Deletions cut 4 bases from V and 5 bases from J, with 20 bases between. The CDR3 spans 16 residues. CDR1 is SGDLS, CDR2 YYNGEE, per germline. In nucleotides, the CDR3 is TGTGCCAGCAGCACTCCGATTGCAGGGGGAGGAGATACGCAGTATTTT. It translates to CASSTPIAGGGDTQYF.

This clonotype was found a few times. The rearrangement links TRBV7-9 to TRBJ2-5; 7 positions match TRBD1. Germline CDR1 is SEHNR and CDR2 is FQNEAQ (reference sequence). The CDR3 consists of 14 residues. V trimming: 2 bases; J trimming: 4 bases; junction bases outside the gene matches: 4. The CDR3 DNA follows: TGTGCCAGCAGCTTATATGCAGGGGGAGAGACCCAGTACTTC. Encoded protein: CASSLYAGGETQYF.

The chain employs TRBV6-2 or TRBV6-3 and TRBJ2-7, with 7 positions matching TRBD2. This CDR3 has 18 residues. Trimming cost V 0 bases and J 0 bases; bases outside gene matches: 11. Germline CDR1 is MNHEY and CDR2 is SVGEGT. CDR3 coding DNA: TGTGCCAGCAGTTACTCCGGGACTACCTTAGGCAGCTCCTACGAGCAGTACTTC. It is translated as CASSYSGTTLGSSYEQYF.

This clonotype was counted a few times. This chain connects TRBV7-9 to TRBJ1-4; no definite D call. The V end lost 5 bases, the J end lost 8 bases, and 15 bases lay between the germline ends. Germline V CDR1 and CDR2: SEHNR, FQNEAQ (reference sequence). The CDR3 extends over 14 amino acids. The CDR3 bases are TGTGCCAGCAGCCGCCCAGGATATCGGGAAAAACTGTTTTTT. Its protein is CASSRPGYREKLFF.

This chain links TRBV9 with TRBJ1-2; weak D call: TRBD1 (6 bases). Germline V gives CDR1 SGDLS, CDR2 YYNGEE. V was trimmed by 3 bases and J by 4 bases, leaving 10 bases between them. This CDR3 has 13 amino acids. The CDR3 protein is CASSEADSYGYTF. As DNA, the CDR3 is TGTGCCAGCAGCGAGGCGGACAGCTATGGCTACACCTTC.

The CDR3 region is CASSWTDSNEKLFF. The CDR3 bases are TGTGCCAGCAGCTGGACAGATTCTAATGAAAAACTGTTTTTT. This chain joins TRBV7-6 and TRBJ1-4; tentative D call: TRBD1 (6 bases). This CDR3 comprises 14 residues. V was clipped by 4 bases and J by 3 bases, with 9 bases between them. CDR1 SGHVS and CDR2 FNYEAQ come from the germline V gene.

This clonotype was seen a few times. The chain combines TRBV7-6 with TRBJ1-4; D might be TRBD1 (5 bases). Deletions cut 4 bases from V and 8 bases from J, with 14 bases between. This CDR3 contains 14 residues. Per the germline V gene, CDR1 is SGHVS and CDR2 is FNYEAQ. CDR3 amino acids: CASSSRQPLEKLFF. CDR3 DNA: TGTGCCAGCAGCTCCCGACAGCCCCTAGAAAAACTGTTTTTT.

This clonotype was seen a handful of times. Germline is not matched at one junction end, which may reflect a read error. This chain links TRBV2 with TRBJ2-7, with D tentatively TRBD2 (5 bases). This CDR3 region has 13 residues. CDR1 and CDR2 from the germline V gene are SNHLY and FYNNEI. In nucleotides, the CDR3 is TGTGCCAGCAGTGACGACGCCCGCAGGCGGGTGGACTTC. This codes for CASSDDARRRVDF.

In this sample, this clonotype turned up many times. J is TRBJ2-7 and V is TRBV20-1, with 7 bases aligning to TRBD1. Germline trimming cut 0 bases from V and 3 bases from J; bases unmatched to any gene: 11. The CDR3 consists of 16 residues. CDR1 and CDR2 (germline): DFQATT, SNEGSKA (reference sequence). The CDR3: CSARDDRGGQVYEQYF. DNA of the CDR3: TGCAGTGCTAGAGATGATAGGGGCGGACAGGTCTACGAGCAGTACTTC.

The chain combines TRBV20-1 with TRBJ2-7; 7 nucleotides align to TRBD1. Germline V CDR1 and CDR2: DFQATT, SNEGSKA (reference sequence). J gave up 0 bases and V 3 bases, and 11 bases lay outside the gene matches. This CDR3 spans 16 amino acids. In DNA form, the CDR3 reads TGCAGTGCTAGTACCCCAGACAGGGCGAGCTCCTACGAGCAGTACTTC. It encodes CSASTPDRASSYEQYF.

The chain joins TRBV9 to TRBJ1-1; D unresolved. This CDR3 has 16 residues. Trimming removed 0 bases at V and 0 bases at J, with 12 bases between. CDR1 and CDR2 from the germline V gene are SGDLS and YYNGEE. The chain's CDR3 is CASSVGRIGVNTEAFF. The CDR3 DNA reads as TGTGCCAGCAGCGTAGGCAGGATCGGGGTGAACACTGAAGCTTTCTTT.

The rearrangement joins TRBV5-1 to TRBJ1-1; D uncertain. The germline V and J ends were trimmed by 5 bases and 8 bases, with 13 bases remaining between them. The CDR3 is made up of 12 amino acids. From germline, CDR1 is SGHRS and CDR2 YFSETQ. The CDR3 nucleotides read TGCGCCAGCAGAATGGGGTCGACAGAAGCTTTCTTT. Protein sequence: CASRMGSTEAFF.

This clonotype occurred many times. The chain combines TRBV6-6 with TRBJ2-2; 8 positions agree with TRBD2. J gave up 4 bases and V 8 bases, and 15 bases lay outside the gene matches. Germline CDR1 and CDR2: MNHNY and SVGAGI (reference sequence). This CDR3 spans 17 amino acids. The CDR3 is CASLGPRGGTSTGELFF. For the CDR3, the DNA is TGTGCCAGCTTAGGCCCACGGGGGGGGACGAGCACCGGGGAGCTGTTTTTT.

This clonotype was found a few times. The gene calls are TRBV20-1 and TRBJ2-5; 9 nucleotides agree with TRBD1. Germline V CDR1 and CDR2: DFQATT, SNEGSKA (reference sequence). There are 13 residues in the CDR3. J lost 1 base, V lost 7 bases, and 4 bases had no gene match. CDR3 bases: TGCAGTGGCACGGACAGGGGCCAAGAGACCCAGTACTTC. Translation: CSGTDRGQETQYF.

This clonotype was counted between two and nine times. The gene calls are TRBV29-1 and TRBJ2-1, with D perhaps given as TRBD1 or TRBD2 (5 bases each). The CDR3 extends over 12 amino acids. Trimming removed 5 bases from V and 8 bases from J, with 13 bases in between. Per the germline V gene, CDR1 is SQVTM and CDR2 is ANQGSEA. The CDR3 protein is CSVILGVHEQFF. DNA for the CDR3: TGCAGCGTTATACTAGGGGTCCATGAGCAGTTCTTC.